The rows below give T cell receptor beta chains drawn from one sample of a study of metastatic and nonmetastatic thyroid tumors. TCRdb reprocessed the PCR reads via MiXCR. The sample consists of around 15,000 clones, 24% of them appearing once. The sample taken for sequencing was tumor tissue. These receptors originate from a male donor with papillary thyroid cancer or a benign thyroid nodule (not recorded which). Some clones in this sample may be carry-over from other donors' samples. CDR3s leave out the opening cysteine and the closing phenylalanine or tryptophan. Fields, in order: clone size, V gene, CDR3 protein. Clone sizes are given selectively: once, few, many, or a class where the clone is expanded.

NA | TRBV20-1 | SATAGYGVYNEQF
many | TRBV5-1 | ASSPGGTYNEQF
NA | TRBV5-1 | ASSPYVVAGLSYEQY
many | TRBV5-1 | ASARDIGEKLF
once | TRBV11-1 | ASSSRFASTGTYTQY
few | TRBV28 | ASSQTSARGELF
few | TRBV28 | ASRQRDGANVLT
NA | TRBV10-2 | ASSESGGQFSEQF
NA | TRBV6-1 | ASNTLRVGNTIY
NA | TRBV7-4 | ASSPWDRGVFETQY
NA | TRBV6-1 | ASTPRIYNEQF
many | TRBV5-5 | ASTPRQGTYEQY
few | TRBV27 | ASRFLLGSNYGYT
few | TRBV6-1 | ASSESASYEQY
NA | TRBV4-3 | ASSQDLNTGDGYT
few | TRBV6-1 | ASSASGGASYEQY
NA | TRBV7-2 | ASSLARVEQETQY
NA | TRBV18 | ASSPQGGRLTEAF
many | TRBV4-1 | ASSQGGQLNYGYT
many | TRBV7-8 | ASSLVRRGRSDTQY
few | TRBV6-1 | ARSEDYGSDAQY
many | TRBV19 | ASSTPAYNEQF
medium-sized | TRBV6-1 | ASSIPGQGAYEQY
many | TRBV7-3 | ASSQRQAGTGELF
medium-sized | TRBV2 | ASSEAGLETQY
NA | TRBV28 | AIRGAGRVTQY
medium-sized | TRBV12-3/TRBV12-4 | ASSLGFYEQY
few | TRBV6-1 | ATQGLEGMGAYGHT
many | TRBV28 | ASMGLSRFPDNEQF
medium-sized | TRBV11-1 | ASSLSRENEQY
many | TRBV9 | ASNTPASSVGYT
few | TRBV2 | ASRSGTSDHEQF
few | TRBV6-1 | ASSDRQVAGSTEAF
few | TRBV28 | ASSLGIPGETQY
medium-sized | TRBV20-1 | SARDGALLEQY
NA | TRBV6-1 | ATRDRVGYEQY
NA | TRBV7-9 | ASRLAGQGSYEQY
few | TRBV6-2/TRBV6-3 | ANGLVLSGDNEQF
many | TRBV20-1 | SARGQGQAVYGNTIY
NA | TRBV24-1 | ATFLRQPSTDTQY
NA | TRBV15 | ATSRYRGGPHEQY
many | TRBV3-1 | ASSRGTSGRQQF
many | TRBV2 | ASSDWASREHNSPLH
many | TRBV27 | ASSLRLAGSNEQF
many | TRBV20-1 | SADMGGSYNEQF
NA | TRBV5-4 | ASSLEIGQSYSTDTQY
many | TRBV20-1 | SARGTPGKEETQY
NA | TRBV27 | ASGGGSGYGYN
medium-sized | TRBV20-1 | SASVRGRTDTQY
many | TRBV6-4 | ARRIQGCNQPQH
many | TRBV3-1 | ASSQEPSGRMDTQY
many | TRBV10-3 | AIRVQGATGELF
NA | TRBV5-1 | ASSGGTGTGATSTDTQY
many | TRBV24-1 | ATSGNQVRETQY